A selection of T cell receptor beta chains follows, all from one sample in a study of cytotoxic CD8 clonotypes in ibrutinib-treated CLL. Sequenced by immunoSEQ multiplex PCR; TCRdb stores in-frame clones only, minus some. The repertoire holds approximately 100,000 clones, with 70% to 80% as singletons. The starting material was PBMCs, obtained after 12 months of ibrutinib treatment. The origin of the receptors is a human donor with chronic lymphocytic leukemia. CDR3s include the opening cysteine and the closing phenylalanine or tryptophan. The D gene is left open where the match is weak. A row's size may be missing; if present it is once, few, many or a size class.

CDR3aa: CASSPYLNGQGLYSNQPQHF
CDR3nt: TGTGCCAGCAGCCCATACCTGAACGGACAGGGGCTATATAGCAATCAGCCCCAGCATTTT
d_gene: TRBD1
v_gene: TRBV7-6
j_gene: TRBJ1-5
abundance: -

CDR3aa: CASKPGTVTYEQYF
CDR3nt: TGTGCCAGTAAACCCGGGACAGTGACCTACGAGCAGTACTTC
d_gene: TRBD1
v_gene: TRBV28
j_gene: TRBJ2-7
abundance: once

CDR3aa: CASSLAGDVGGYTF
CDR3nt: TGTGCCAGCAGCTTAGCCGGAGATGTTGGGGGCTACACCTTC
d_gene: -
v_gene: TRBV7-9
j_gene: TRBJ1-2
abundance: -

CDR3aa: CASSARQGSSDYGYTF
CDR3nt: TGTGCCAGCAGCGCAAGACAGGGGAGTTCGGACTATGGCTACACCTTC
d_gene: TRBD1
v_gene: TRBV7-8
j_gene: TRBJ1-2
abundance: -

CDR3aa: CAWSLQGMWEKLFF
CDR3nt: TGTGCCTGGAGTTTACAGGGGATGTGGGAAAAACTGTTTTTT
d_gene: TRBD1
v_gene: TRBV30
j_gene: TRBJ1-4
abundance: -

CDR3aa: CASSRRDGGEYEQYF
CDR3nt: TGTGCCAGCAGCCGTAGGGATGGAGGGGAATACGAGCAGTACTTC
d_gene: -
v_gene: TRBV11-2
j_gene: TRBJ2-7
abundance: -

CDR3aa: CAWGLPGTDTQYF
CDR3nt: TGTGCCTGGGGACTCCCTGGCACAGATACGCAGTATTTT
d_gene: -
v_gene: TRBV30
j_gene: TRBJ2-3
abundance: few

CDR3aa: CASSSQGTGANVLTF
CDR3nt: TGTGCCAGCAGCTCCCAGGGGACCGGGGCCAACGTCCTGACTTTC
d_gene: -
v_gene: TRBV7-6
j_gene: TRBJ2-6
abundance: -

CDR3aa: CASSPPQETQYF
CDR3nt: TGTGCCAGCTCACCACCTCAAGAGACCCAGTACTTC
d_gene: -
v_gene: TRBV18
j_gene: TRBJ2-5
abundance: -

CDR3aa: CASSSQGASIYF
CDR3nt: TGTGCCAGCAGTTCGCAGGGGGCGAGCATATATTTT
d_gene: TRBD1
v_gene: TRBV6-5
j_gene: TRBJ1-3
abundance: -

CDR3aa: CATSDPDAAYNQPQHF
CDR3nt: TGTGCCACCAGCGATCCTGACGCGGCTTACAATCAGCCCCAGCATTTT
d_gene: -
v_gene: TRBV15
j_gene: TRBJ1-5
abundance: once

CDR3aa: CASSRTSAPQETQYF
CDR3nt: TGTGCCAGCAGTCGGACCAGCGCCCCCCAAGAGACCCAGTACTTC
d_gene: -
v_gene: TRBV7-9
j_gene: TRBJ2-5
abundance: -

CDR3aa: CASSQDLVGAYEQYF
CDR3nt: TGCGCCAGCAGCCAAGATCTTGTAGGGGCCTACGAGCAGTACTTC
d_gene: -
v_gene: TRBV4-3
j_gene: TRBJ2-7
abundance: -

CDR3aa: CASSLTGDQETQYF
CDR3nt: TGTGCCAGCAGCTTAACCGGGGATCAAGAGACCCAGTACTTC
d_gene: -
v_gene: TRBV7-3
j_gene: TRBJ2-5
abundance: -

CDR3aa: CASSSPGGGGYEQYF
CDR3nt: TGTGCCAGCAGCTCCCCGGGGGGAGGGGGCTACGAGCAGTACTTC
d_gene: -
v_gene: TRBV7-2
j_gene: TRBJ2-7
abundance: -

CDR3aa: CASSWTSGEQFF
CDR3nt: TGTGCCAGCAGCTGGACTAGCGGTGAGCAGTTCTTC
d_gene: TRBD2
v_gene: TRBV5-6
j_gene: TRBJ2-1
abundance: -

CDR3aa: CASSLAPSPTPYEQYF
CDR3nt: TGTGCCAGCAGCTTAGCGCCCAGCCCAACCCCCTACGAGCAGTACTTC
d_gene: -
v_gene: TRBV7-9
j_gene: TRBJ2-7
abundance: -

CDR3aa: CASSPPTVNNYGYTF
CDR3nt: TGTGCCAGCTCACCCCCGACGGTAAATAACTATGGCTACACCTTC
d_gene: -
v_gene: TRBV18
j_gene: TRBJ1-2
abundance: once

CDR3aa: CASNHGAGVTDTQYF
CDR3nt: TGTGCCAGCAACCATGGAGCGGGGGTTACAGATACGCAGTATTTT
d_gene: TRBD2
v_gene: TRBV6-6
j_gene: TRBJ2-3
abundance: -

CDR3aa: CASSLERRNTDTQYF
CDR3nt: TGTGCCAGCAGCTTAGAGCGGCGGAACACAGATACGCAGTATTTT
d_gene: -
v_gene: TRBV11-2
j_gene: TRBJ2-3
abundance: few

CDR3aa: CASSFSGTGHGYTF
CDR3nt: TGTGCCAGCAGCTTTTCCGGGACAGGGCATGGCTACACCTTC
d_gene: TRBD1
v_gene: TRBV5-6
j_gene: TRBJ1-2
abundance: -

CDR3aa: CASRWGQGYYEQYF
CDR3nt: TGCGCCAGCAGGTGGGGACAGGGCTACTACGAGCAGTACTTC
d_gene: TRBD1
v_gene: TRBV5-1
j_gene: TRBJ2-7
abundance: -

CDR3aa: CASSQFTLEETQYF
CDR3nt: TGTGCCAGCAGCCAGTTCACCCTAGAAGAGACCCAGTACTTC
d_gene: -
v_gene: TRBV4-2
j_gene: TRBJ2-5
abundance: -

CDR3aa: CASSNSRDGKEKLFF
CDR3nt: TGTGCCAGCAGCAATTCGAGGGATGGCAAGGAAAAACTGTTTTTT
d_gene: -
v_gene: TRBV21-1
j_gene: TRBJ1-4
abundance: -

CDR3aa: CASSLGRGGTDTQYF
CDR3nt: TGTGCCAGCAGCTTAGGGCGGGGAGGCACAGATACGCAGTATTTT
d_gene: -
v_gene: TRBV7-9
j_gene: TRBJ2-3
abundance: -

CDR3aa: CAISEGQSNEQFF
CDR3nt: TGTGCCATCAGTGAGGGGCAGTCCAATGAGCAGTTCTTC
d_gene: -
v_gene: TRBV10-3
j_gene: TRBJ2-1
abundance: -

CDR3aa: CASSLTRTVNTEAFF
CDR3nt: TGTGCCAGCAGCTTGACTAGGACAGTGAACACTGAAGCTTTCTTT
d_gene: -
v_gene: TRBV5-6
j_gene: TRBJ1-1
abundance: -

CDR3aa: CASSTERTSGRTGFPNEQFF
CDR3nt: TGTGCCAGCAGCACCGAACGAACTAGCGGGAGGACCGGTTTTCCTAATGAGCAGTTCTTC
d_gene: TRBD2
v_gene: TRBV5-5
j_gene: TRBJ2-1
abundance: -

CDR3aa: CASSRGRGEAFF
CDR3nt: TGTGCCAGCAGTCGAGGACGGGGAGAAGCTTTCTTT
d_gene: -
v_gene: TRBV28
j_gene: TRBJ1-1
abundance: -

CDR3aa: CATSRSLGTPGNTIYF
CDR3nt: TGTGCCACCAGCAGAAGTTTGGGGACCCCTGGGAACACCATATATTTT
d_gene: -
v_gene: TRBV15
j_gene: TRBJ1-3
abundance: -

CDR3aa: CASSPKARGTEAFF
CDR3nt: TGTGCCAGCAGCCCGAAAGCGAGGGGGACTGAAGCTTTCTTT
d_gene: -
v_gene: TRBV9
j_gene: TRBJ1-1
abundance: -

CDR3aa: CASSLKRAHLNTGELFF
CDR3nt: TGTGCCAGCAGCTTGAAGCGGGCACACTTGAACACCGGGGAGCTGTTTTTT
d_gene: -
v_gene: TRBV7-9
j_gene: TRBJ2-2
abundance: -

CDR3aa: CASRRIGGTDYGYTF
CDR3nt: TGTGCCAGCAGAAGAATTGGCGGGACGGACTATGGCTACACCTTC
d_gene: -
v_gene: TRBV5-4
j_gene: TRBJ1-2
abundance: -

CDR3aa: CASSFDRGEQYF
CDR3nt: TGTGCCAGCAGCTTCGACAGGGGCGAGCAGTACTTC
d_gene: TRBD1
v_gene: TRBV6-6
j_gene: TRBJ2-7
abundance: -

CDR3aa: CSAWGTGSDEQFF
CDR3nt: TGCAGCGCCTGGGGGACAGGGTCTGATGAGCAGTTCTTC
d_gene: TRBD1
v_gene: TRBV29-1
j_gene: TRBJ2-1
abundance: -

CDR3aa: CASRWTEAFF
CDR3nt: TGTGCCAGCCGTTGGACTGAAGCTTTCTTT
d_gene: -
v_gene: TRBV2
j_gene: TRBJ1-1
abundance: -

CDR3aa: CSARQGAGTEAFF
CDR3nt: TGCAGCGCTAGACAGGGGGCGGGAACTGAAGCTTTCTTT
d_gene: TRBD1
v_gene: TRBV29-1
j_gene: TRBJ1-1
abundance: -

CDR3aa: CASSPVLKNTEAFF
CDR3nt: TGTGCCAGCTCACCGGTCTTAAAGAACACTGAAGCTTTCTTT
d_gene: -
v_gene: TRBV18
j_gene: TRBJ1-1
abundance: -

CDR3aa: CASSLAQRITDTQYF
CDR3nt: TGTGCCAGCAGCTTAGCCCAGCGGATCACAGATACGCAGTATTTT
d_gene: -
v_gene: TRBV7-2
j_gene: TRBJ2-3
abundance: few

CDR3aa: CASSTRETQYF
CDR3nt: TGTGCCAGCAGTACACGAGAGACCCAGTACTTC
d_gene: -
v_gene: TRBV6-6
j_gene: TRBJ2-5
abundance: -

CDR3aa: CASSLPTGPDSPLHF
CDR3nt: TGTGCCAGCAGCTTACCCACAGGGCCCGATTCACCCCTCCACTTT
d_gene: -
v_gene: TRBV11-2
j_gene: TRBJ1-6
abundance: -

CDR3aa: CASSLRVPLDKAGSGNTIYF
CDR3nt: TGTGCCAGCAGCTTACGGGTGCCGCTGGATAAAGCCGGGTCTGGAAACACCATATATTTT
d_gene: -
v_gene: TRBV7-6
j_gene: TRBJ1-3
abundance: -

CDR3aa: CASRTGPYSNQPQHF
CDR3nt: TGTGCCAGCCGGACAGGACCTTATAGCAATCAGCCCCAGCATTTT
d_gene: TRBD1
v_gene: TRBV6-1
j_gene: TRBJ1-5
abundance: few

CDR3aa: CATSRGAGDTGELFF
CDR3nt: TGTGCCACCAGCAGAGGAGCGGGGGACACCGGGGAGCTGTTTTTT
d_gene: TRBD2
v_gene: TRBV15
j_gene: TRBJ2-2
abundance: few

CDR3aa: CASSLAMNTGELFF
CDR3nt: TGTGCCAGCAGCTTAGCCATGAACACCGGGGAGCTGTTTTTT
d_gene: -
v_gene: TRBV7-9
j_gene: TRBJ2-2
abundance: -

CDR3aa: CASSRGNTQYF
CDR3nt: TGTGCCAGCAGCCGTGGGAATACGCAGTATTTT
d_gene: -
v_gene: TRBV5-6
j_gene: TRBJ2-3
abundance: -

CDR3aa: CASRDVAADNQPQHF
CDR3nt: TGTGCCAGCAGGGACGTCGCGGCAGACAATCAGCCCCAGCATTTT
d_gene: -
v_gene: TRBV6-6
j_gene: TRBJ1-5
abundance: -

CDR3aa: CASSQRTGDYGYTF
CDR3nt: TGTGCCAGCAGCCAAAGGACGGGAGACTATGGCTACACCTTC
d_gene: -
v_gene: TRBV11-2
j_gene: TRBJ1-2
abundance: few

CDR3aa: CAWSVLQGNDAFF
CDR3nt: TGTGCCTGGAGTGTACTGCAGGGTAATGATGCTTTCTTT
d_gene: -
v_gene: TRBV30
j_gene: TRBJ1-1
abundance: few

CDR3aa: CASSIGRIAGGQETQYF
CDR3nt: TGTGCCAGTAGTATAGGTCGGATAGCGGGGGGCCAAGAGACCCAGTACTTC
d_gene: TRBD2
v_gene: TRBV19
j_gene: TRBJ2-5
abundance: -